The source of this TCR beta chain is a study of glioma-infiltrating T cells. Points from the study as a whole: Above-expected tissue-blood divergence occurred in all gliomas, most in low-grade ones. Very few CDR3 sequences were shared between tissue and blood.

CDR3 length: 15 amino acids. From germline, CDR1 is SGHTA and CDR2 FQGNSA. The junction had 4 bases not matched to a gene; V was cut back by 1 base and J by 4 bases. This clonotype was picked up many times. Its matching antigen is unknown. TCR alpha and beta CDR3 regions were amplified from RNA using iRepertoire nested multiplex PCR. Tissue mRNA or PBMC total RNA, roughly 100-400 ng, went into one-step reverse transcription and amplification. TCRdb reprocessed the multiplex PCR reads with MiXCR, giving one entry per CDR3 protein. In the table there are roughly 190,000 distinct CDR3 sequences, about 32% of which are singletons.

The sequencing input was glioma tissue, nonneoplastic brain tissue, or PBMCs (not recorded which). The rearrangement links TRBV7-2 to TRBJ1-5; 7 positions match TRBD1. The receptor was derived from a human donor with low-grade glioma or glioblastoma, undergoing nonglioma brain surgery, or in good health (not recorded which). This chain's CDR3 is CASSLERGLNQPQHF. The CDR3 DNA sequence: TGTGCCAGCAGCTTAGAGAGGGGGCTAAATCAGCCCCAGCATTTT.